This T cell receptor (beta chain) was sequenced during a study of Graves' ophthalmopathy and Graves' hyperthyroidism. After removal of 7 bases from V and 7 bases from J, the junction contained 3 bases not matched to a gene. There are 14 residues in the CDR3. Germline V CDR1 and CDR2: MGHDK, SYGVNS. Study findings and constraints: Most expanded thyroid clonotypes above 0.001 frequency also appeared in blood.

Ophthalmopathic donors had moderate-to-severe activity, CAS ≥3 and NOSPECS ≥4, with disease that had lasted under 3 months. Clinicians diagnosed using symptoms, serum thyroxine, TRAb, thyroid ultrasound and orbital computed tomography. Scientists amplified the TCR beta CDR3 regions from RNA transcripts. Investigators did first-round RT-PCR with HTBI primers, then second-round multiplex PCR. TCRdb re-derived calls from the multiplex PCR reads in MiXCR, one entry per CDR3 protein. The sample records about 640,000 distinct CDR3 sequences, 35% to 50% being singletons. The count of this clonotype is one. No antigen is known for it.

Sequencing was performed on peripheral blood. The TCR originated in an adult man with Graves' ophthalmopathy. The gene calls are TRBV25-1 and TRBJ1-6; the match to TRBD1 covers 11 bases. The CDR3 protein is CASIGTGGNSPLHF. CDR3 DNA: TGTGCCAGCATTGGGACAGGGGGAAATTCACCCCTCCACTTT.